Listed below are T cell receptor beta chains from one sample, sequenced in a study of blood T cell repertoires in COVID-19. The table came from immunoSEQ multiplex PCR; TCRdb's copy has only in-frame clones and leaves some out. Here the sample spans about 390,000 clones, approximately 90% being singletons. Sequenced sample: PBMCs or T cells enriched from blood (not recorded which). The receptors come from a woman aged 45-60 years who had recovered from COVID-19. CDR3s include the opening cysteine and the closing phenylalanine or tryptophan. D genes are given only for firm matches. Size is omitted from some rows. Given values are once, few, many or a class for expanded clones.

v_gene,j_gene,d_gene,abundance,CDR3nt,CDR3aa
TRBV9,TRBJ2-1,TRBD2,NA,TGTGCCAGCAGCGTAGAGGGACTAGCGGGGGCCAATGAGCAGTTCTTC,CASSVEGLAGANEQFF
TRBV11-2,TRBJ2-7,TRBD2,NA,TGTGCCAGCAGCCCGCGTCTAGCGGGGGGGCCGGGCGAGCAGTACTTC,CASSPRLAGGPGEQYF
TRBV4-1,TRBJ2-2,TRBD2,few,TGCGCCAGCAGCCAAAGTACTGGGACTAGCAGCCGCACCGGGGAGCTGTTTTTT,CASSQSTGTSSRTGELFF
TRBV4-2,TRBJ2-3,NA,NA,TGTGCCAGCAGCCAAGAAACAGGGCGGGGGTTCACAGATACGCAGTATTTT,CASSQETGRGFTDTQYF
TRBV4-3,TRBJ2-7,NA,NA,TGCGCCAGCAGCCAAGACCCACAGGTTACCTACGAGCAGTACTTC,CASSQDPQVTYEQYF
TRBV7-9,TRBJ1-5,NA,NA,TGTGCCAGCAGCTTAGAAATTTCAGGGGACCAGCCCCAGCATTTT,CASSLEISGDQPQHF
TRBV28,TRBJ1-6,TRBD1,once,TGTGCCAGCAGTTTTCTGGGACAGAATAATTCACCCCTCCACTTT,CASSFLGQNNSPLHF
TRBV5-6,TRBJ2-3,TRBD1,NA,TGTGCCAGCAGCCGAAGGTCAGGGACAGGGAGGGATACGCAGTATTTT,CASSRRSGTGRDTQYF
TRBV6-2/TRBV6-3,TRBJ2-3,NA,NA,TGTGCCAGCAGTTACCGGGTTAGCCCCCCGGCAGATACGCAGTATTTT,CASSYRVSPPADTQYF
TRBV4-3,TRBJ2-1,TRBD1,few,TGCGCCAGCAGCCAATCTACCGGGACAGGGGTGTTCTTC,CASSQSTGTGVFF
TRBV28,TRBJ1-2,TRBD1,NA,TGTGCCAGCAGCGCTAGCCAACCTGGACAGGGGGGCTTTGGCTACACCTTC,CASSASQPGQGGFGYTF
TRBV5-1,TRBJ1-2,TRBD1,NA,TGCGCCAGCAGCAACAGGGGGCGCAGTTCCTATGGCTACACCTTC,CASSNRGRSSYGYTF
TRBV5-6,TRBJ1-3,NA,NA,TGTGCCAGCAGCTCTTTGGGAGAGTACTCTGGAAACACCATATATTTT,CASSSLGEYSGNTIYF
TRBV4-3,TRBJ1-6,NA,NA,TGCGCCAGCAGCCAAGATTATCCGGGCCGGGGAGCGGCCCAAGGGAATTCACCCCTCCACTTT,CASSQDYPGRGAAQGNSPLHF
TRBV4-1,TRBJ1-5,NA,NA,TGCGCCAGCAGCCCAACATTGTATAGCAATCAGCCCCAGCATTTT,CASSPTLYSNQPQHF
TRBV6-1,TRBJ2-5,NA,NA,TGTGCCAGCAGTGAAGCGTCGTCAAGGGGGACCCAGTACTTC,CASSEASSRGTQYF
TRBV11-2,TRBJ2-1,TRBD1,once,TGTGCCAGCAGCAACCCGACAGGGGGCGTTTACAATGAGCAGTTCTTC,CASSNPTGGVYNEQFF
TRBV7-9,TRBJ1-3,NA,NA,TGTGCCAGCAGCTCCGAGGGTCCCCCCGGAAACACCATATATTTT,CASSSEGPPGNTIYF
TRBV5-1,TRBJ2-7,TRBD1,once,TGCGCCAGCAGCTTTGGTTGGGACAGTACCTACGAGCAGTACTTC,CASSFGWDSTYEQYF
TRBV19,TRBJ2-5,NA,NA,TGTGCCAGTAGTATAGATCTCCTAAGAGAGACCCAGTACTTC,CASSIDLLRETQYF
TRBV19,TRBJ1-1,NA,NA,TGTGCCGCTGGGGGGGGACACTTGAACACTGAAGCTTTCTTT,CAAGGGHLNTEAFF
TRBV28,TRBJ2-5,TRBD1,NA,TGTGCCATCTCGGGACAGCCCCAAGAGACCCAGTACTTC,CAISGQPQETQYF
TRBV5-1,TRBJ1-2,NA,few,TGCGCCAGCAGCCCCAGCGTAGGAAGTGGCTACACCTTC,CASSPSVGSGYTF
TRBV3-1/TRBV3-2,TRBJ1-1,NA,NA,TGTGCCAGCAGCCAATATGGACAGATGAACACTGAAGCTTTCTTT,CASSQYGQMNTEAFF
TRBV10-3,TRBJ1-5,NA,NA,TGTGCCACCCTGCCTTCCAAAAGGGAGAGCAATCAGCCCCAGCATTTT,CATLPSKRESNQPQHF
TRBV28,TRBJ2-7,NA,NA,TGTGCCAGCAGTGTTCGAGGGGGATGGGGGCACGAGCAGTACTTC,CASSVRGGWGHEQYF
TRBV28,TRBJ2-7,NA,NA,TGTGCCAGCAGTTTAAAAATGAGCTCCTACGAGCAGTACTTC,CASSLKMSSYEQYF
TRBV9,TRBJ2-2,TRBD1,NA,TGTGCCAGCAGCGCCCGACAGGGGGCATACACCGGGGAGCTGTTTTTT,CASSARQGAYTGELFF
TRBV4-3,TRBJ1-2,NA,NA,TGCGCCAGCAGCCAAGTCTTAGGGGATTATGGCTACACCTTC,CASSQVLGDYGYTF
TRBV7-2,TRBJ1-3,TRBD1,NA,TGTGCCAGCAGCTTAGCCCGGGACAGGGTTTTCTTCGCTGGAAACACCATATATTTT,CASSLARDRVFFAGNTIYF
TRBV25-1,TRBJ2-2,NA,once,TGTGCCAGCAGTTCAGGAAAATCGAACACCGGGGAGCTGTTTTTT,CASSSGKSNTGELFF
TRBV6-5,TRBJ1-2,NA,NA,TGTGCCAGCACAGCTAACTATGGCTACACCTTC,CASTANYGYTF
TRBV7-8,TRBJ1-4,TRBD1,NA,TGTGCCAGCAGCTGGACAGGGGGAGATAATGAAAAACTGTTTTTT,CASSWTGGDNEKLFF
TRBV6-5,TRBJ1-1,NA,NA,TGTGCCAGCAGTTACTACTCGGGGAACACTGAAGCTTTCTTT,CASSYYSGNTEAFF
TRBV7-2,TRBJ2-5,NA,NA,TGTGCCAGCAGCTTAGGGACTCGAGTCGAAGAGACCCAGTACTTC,CASSLGTRVEETQYF
TRBV19,TRBJ1-2,NA,NA,TGTGCCAGTAGTATCGGAGACCAAGGTCACTATGGCTACACCTTC,CASSIGDQGHYGYTF
TRBV6-2/TRBV6-3,TRBJ2-7,NA,NA,TGTGCCAGCAGCTCAACGGGGGGCAACTACGAGCAGTACTTC,CASSSTGGNYEQYF
TRBV6-6,TRBJ1-2,TRBD1,NA,TGTGCCAGCAGTTACCTCGGGACAGATAACTATGGCTACACCTTC,CASSYLGTDNYGYTF
TRBV7-9,TRBJ1-4,TRBD1,NA,TGTGCCAGCAGCCGAACTGTGGGACAGTATAATGAAAAACTGTTTTTT,CASSRTVGQYNEKLFF
TRBV29-1,TRBJ1-1,NA,NA,TGCAGCGTTGTCAAGAACACTGAAGCTTTCTTT,CSVVKNTEAFF
TRBV5-1,TRBJ1-2,NA,NA,TGCGCCAGCAGCCCGAGGGAAGGGGACTCCTCGCGTCGCTATGGCTACACCTTC,CASSPREGDSSRRYGYTF
TRBV27,TRBJ1-4,NA,NA,TGTGCCAGCAGTTTATACGAAACTCGGGCTAATGAAAAACTGTTTTTT,CASSLYETRANEKLFF
TRBV5-5,TRBJ1-6,NA,NA,TGTGCCAGCAGCTCCTCCCCCCGGCTCGGGGCACCCCTCCACTTT,CASSSSPRLGAPLHF
TRBV7-8,TRBJ2-7,NA,NA,TGTGCCAGCAGCCCGACGGGGATCTACGAGCAGTACTTC,CASSPTGIYEQYF
TRBV6-6,TRBJ1-1,TRBD1,NA,TGTGCCAGCATCCCGACAGGGATCCCTGAAGCTTTCTTT,CASIPTGIPEAFF
TRBV7-2,TRBJ1-5,NA,once,TGTGCCAGCAGCTTTGATAGCGGGGGAAATCAGCCCCAGCATTTT,CASSFDSGGNQPQHF
TRBV3-1/TRBV3-2,TRBJ2-3,TRBD2,NA,TGTGCCAGCAGCCCACTAGCGGGGGGCTGGGGCACGCAGTATTTT,CASSPLAGGWGTQYF
TRBV11-1,TRBJ2-2,TRBD1,NA,TGTGCCAGCAGCTCCAGGACAGGGCCTAACACCGGGGAGCTGTTTTTT,CASSSRTGPNTGELFF
TRBV6-5,TRBJ2-7,TRBD1,NA,TGTGCCAGCAGGACCGACAGGGGCAGCTACGAGCAGTACTTC,CASRTDRGSYEQYF
TRBV4-3,TRBJ1-6,TRBD1,NA,TGCGCCAGCAGCCAAGGCACGGTGGGACAGGGAAATTCACCCCTCCACTTT,CASSQGTVGQGNSPLHF
TRBV4-1,TRBJ2-1,TRBD1,once,TGCGCCAGCAGCCAAGGGGCGGGACAGGGGTTCAATGAGCAGTTCTTC,CASSQGAGQGFNEQFF
TRBV3-1/TRBV3-2,TRBJ2-7,NA,NA,TGTGCCAGCAGCCCCCGCGGAACCAAAACCTACGAGCAGTACTTC,CASSPRGTKTYEQYF
TRBV30,TRBJ1-5,TRBD1,NA,TGTGCCTGGAGTGCGACAGGGAAAGGTCAGCCCCAGCATTTT,CAWSATGKGQPQHF
TRBV7-9,TRBJ1-3,NA,few,TGTGCCAGCAGCTTAGATTCGGGGTATCTGCTTGGAAACACCATATATTTT,CASSLDSGYLLGNTIYF
TRBV28,TRBJ1-4,NA,NA,TGTGCCAGCAGTTCCCCCCAGGCCTCTGAGGGAGGTGAAAAACTGTTTTTT,CASSSPQASEGGEKLFF
TRBV7-9,TRBJ2-3,NA,NA,TGTGCCAGCAGCTTACCCACAGGGAGAGATACGCAGTATTTT,CASSLPTGRDTQYF
TRBV7-2,TRBJ1-1,TRBD1,NA,TGTGCCAGCAGCTTGTCAGGACAGGGAACCACTGAAGCTTTCTTT,CASSLSGQGTTEAFF
TRBV5-1,TRBJ2-7,TRBD1,once,TGCGCCAGCAGCCTCAGGGGGGAGCAGTACTTC,CASSLRGEQYF
TRBV7-2,TRBJ1-1,TRBD1,NA,TGTGCCAGCAGGCCAGGGGGCGGGGTGCCGCGAGCTTTCTTT,CASRPGGGVPRAFF
TRBV5-1,TRBJ1-6,TRBD1,NA,TGCGCCAGCAGCTTTGTTACAGGGGGAAATTCACCCCTCCACTTT,CASSFVTGGNSPLHF